The T cell receptor (beta chain) described here comes from a study of cytotoxic CD8 clonotypes in ibrutinib-treated CLL. Germline CDR1 reads SGHNT; CDR2 reads YYREEE (reference sequence). The length of the CDR3 is 15 residues. Trimming stripped 3 bases from V and 0 bases from J, with 10 bases between. TCRdb's table, derived via immunoSEQ multiplex PCR, lists solely in-frame clones and lacks some. The profile covers fewer than 30,000 clones, with just under 70% appearing a single time and around 26% taken by the ten largest. By proportion, this clone is medium-sized. V is TRBV5-4 and J is TRBJ1-3; D may be TRBD1 (6 bases). The sample here was PBMCs, taken after 24 months of ibrutinib treatment. The sequence was collected from a human donor with chronic lymphocytic leukemia. CDR3 sequence (DNA): TGTGCCAGCAGCTCTCCGACAGGCTCTGGAAACACCATATATTTT. Translation: CASSSPTGSGNTIYF.